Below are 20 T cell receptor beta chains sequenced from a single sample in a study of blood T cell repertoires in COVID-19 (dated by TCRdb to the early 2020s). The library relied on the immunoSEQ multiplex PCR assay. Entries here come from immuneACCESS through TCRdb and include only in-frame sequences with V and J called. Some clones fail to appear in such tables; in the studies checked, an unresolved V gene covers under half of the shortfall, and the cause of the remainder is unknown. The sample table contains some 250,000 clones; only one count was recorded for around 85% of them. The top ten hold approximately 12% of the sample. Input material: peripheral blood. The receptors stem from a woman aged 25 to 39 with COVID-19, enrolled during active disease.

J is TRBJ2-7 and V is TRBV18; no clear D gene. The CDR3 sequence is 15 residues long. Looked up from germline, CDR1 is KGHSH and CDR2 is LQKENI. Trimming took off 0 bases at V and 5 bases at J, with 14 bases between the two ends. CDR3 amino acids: CASSPPISQTNEQYF. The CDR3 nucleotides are TGTGCCAGCTCACCACCAATCTCACAGACGAACGAGCAGTACTTC.

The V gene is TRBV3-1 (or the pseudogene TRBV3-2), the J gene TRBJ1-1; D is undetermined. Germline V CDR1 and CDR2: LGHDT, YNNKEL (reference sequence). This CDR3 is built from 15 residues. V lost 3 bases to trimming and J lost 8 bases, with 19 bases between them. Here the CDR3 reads CASSHPSAGLAEAFF. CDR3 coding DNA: TGTGCCAGCAGCCACCCCTCCGCAGGTCTTGCCGAAGCTTTCTTT.

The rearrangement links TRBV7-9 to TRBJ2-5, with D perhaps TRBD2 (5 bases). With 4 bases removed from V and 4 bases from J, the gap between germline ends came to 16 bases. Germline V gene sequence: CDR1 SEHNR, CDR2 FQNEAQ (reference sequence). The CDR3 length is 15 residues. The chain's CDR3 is CASSSLGLSSETQYF. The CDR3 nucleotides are TGTGCCAGCAGCTCCCTCGGACTCTCATCAGAGACCCAGTACTTC.

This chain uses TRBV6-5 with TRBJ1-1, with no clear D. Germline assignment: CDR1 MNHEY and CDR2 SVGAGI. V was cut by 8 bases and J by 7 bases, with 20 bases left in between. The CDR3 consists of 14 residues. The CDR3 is CASSPNILSGEAFF. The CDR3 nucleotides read TGTGCCAGCTCCCCCAATATCCTTTCGGGTGAAGCTTTCTTT.

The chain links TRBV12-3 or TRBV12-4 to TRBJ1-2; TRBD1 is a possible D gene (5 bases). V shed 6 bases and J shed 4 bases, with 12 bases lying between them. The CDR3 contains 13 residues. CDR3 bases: TGTGCCAGCAGCGTCAGGGTTGGCTATGGCTACACCTTC. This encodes CASSVRVGYGYTF.

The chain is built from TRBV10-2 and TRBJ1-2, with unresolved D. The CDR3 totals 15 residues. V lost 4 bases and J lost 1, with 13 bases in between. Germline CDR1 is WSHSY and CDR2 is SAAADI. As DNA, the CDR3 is TGCGCCAGCAGTGGTAGATCACCACTTAACTATGGCTACACCTTC. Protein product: CASSGRSPLNYGYTF.

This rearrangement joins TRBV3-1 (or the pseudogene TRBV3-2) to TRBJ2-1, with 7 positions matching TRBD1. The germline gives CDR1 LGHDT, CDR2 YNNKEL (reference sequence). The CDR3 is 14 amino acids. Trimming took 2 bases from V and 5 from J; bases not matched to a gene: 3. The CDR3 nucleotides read TGTGCCAGCAGCCAAATTACAGGGGACAATGAGCAGTTCTTC. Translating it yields CASSQITGDNEQFF.

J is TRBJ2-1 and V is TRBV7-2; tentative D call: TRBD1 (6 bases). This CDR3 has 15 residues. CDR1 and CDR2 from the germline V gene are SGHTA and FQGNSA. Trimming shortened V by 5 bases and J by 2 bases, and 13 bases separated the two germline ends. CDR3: CASSPIGDTYNEQFF. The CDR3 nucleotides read TGTGCCAGCAGCCCGATAGGGGACACCTACAATGAGCAGTTCTTC.

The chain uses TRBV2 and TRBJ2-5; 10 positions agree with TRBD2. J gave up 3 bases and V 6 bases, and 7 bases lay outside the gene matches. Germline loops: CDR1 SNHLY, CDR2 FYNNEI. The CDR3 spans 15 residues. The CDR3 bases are TGTGCCAGCAGCCGGGTAGCGGGGGGAGAAGAGACCCAGTACTTC. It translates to CASSRVAGGEETQYF.

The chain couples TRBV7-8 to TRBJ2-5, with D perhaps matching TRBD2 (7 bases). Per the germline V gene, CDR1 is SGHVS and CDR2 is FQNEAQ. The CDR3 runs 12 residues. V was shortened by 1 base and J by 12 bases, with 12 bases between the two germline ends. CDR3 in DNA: TGTGCCAGCAGCTTAGACGGGGGGCCAAAGTACTTC. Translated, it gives CASSLDGGPKYF. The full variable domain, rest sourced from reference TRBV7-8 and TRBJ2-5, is GAGVSQSPRYKVAKRGQDVALRCDPISGHVSLFWYQQALGQGPEFLTYFQNEAQLDKSGLPSDRFFAERPEGSVSTLKIQRTQQEDSAVYLCASSLDGGPKYFGPGTRLLVL.

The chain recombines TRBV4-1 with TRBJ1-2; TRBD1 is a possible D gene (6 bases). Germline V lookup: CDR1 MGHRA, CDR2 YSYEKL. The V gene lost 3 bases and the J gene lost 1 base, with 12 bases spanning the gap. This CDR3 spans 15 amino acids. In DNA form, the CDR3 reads TGCGCCAGCAGCCATGCGACAGGCAATAACTATGGCTACACCTTC. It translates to CASSHATGNNYGYTF.

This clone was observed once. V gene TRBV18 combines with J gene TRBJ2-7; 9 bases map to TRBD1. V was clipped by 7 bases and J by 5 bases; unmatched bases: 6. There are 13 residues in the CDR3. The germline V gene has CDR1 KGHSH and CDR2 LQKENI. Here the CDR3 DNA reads TGTGCCAGCTGCAGACAGGGGGATAACGAGCAGTACTTC. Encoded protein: CASCRQGDNEQYF.

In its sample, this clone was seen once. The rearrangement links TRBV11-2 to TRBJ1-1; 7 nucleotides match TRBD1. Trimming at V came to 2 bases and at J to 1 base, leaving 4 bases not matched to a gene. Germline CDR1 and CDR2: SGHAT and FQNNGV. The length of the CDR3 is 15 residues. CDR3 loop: CASSLTTGTNTEAFF. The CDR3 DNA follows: TGTGCCAGCAGCTTAACGACAGGGACGAACACTGAAGCTTTCTTT.

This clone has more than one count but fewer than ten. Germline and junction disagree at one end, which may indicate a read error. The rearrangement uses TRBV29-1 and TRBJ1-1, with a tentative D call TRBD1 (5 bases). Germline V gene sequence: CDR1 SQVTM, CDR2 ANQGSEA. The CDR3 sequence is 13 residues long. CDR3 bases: TGCAGCGCTGAATTGTGGGGCGACACTGAAGCTTTCTTT. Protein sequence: CSAELWGDTEAFF.

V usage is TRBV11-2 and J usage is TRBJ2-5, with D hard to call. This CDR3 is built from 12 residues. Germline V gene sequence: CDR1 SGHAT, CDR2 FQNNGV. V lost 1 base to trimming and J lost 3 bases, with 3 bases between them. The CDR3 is CASSLVEETQYF. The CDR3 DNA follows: TGTGCCAGCAGCTTAGTCGAAGAGACCCAGTACTTC. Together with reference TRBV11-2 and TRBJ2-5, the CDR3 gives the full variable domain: EAGVAQSPRYKIIEKRQSVAFWCNPISGHATLYWYQQILGQGPKLLIQFQNNGVVDDSQLPKDRFSAERLKGVDSTLKIQPAKLEDSAVYLCASSLVEETQYFGPGTRLLVL.

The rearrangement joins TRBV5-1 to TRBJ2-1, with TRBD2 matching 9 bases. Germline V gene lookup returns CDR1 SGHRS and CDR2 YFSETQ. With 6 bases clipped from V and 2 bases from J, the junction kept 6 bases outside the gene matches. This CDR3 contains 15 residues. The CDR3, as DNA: TGCGCCAGCACTAGAGGCGGGGGGGCCTACAATGAGCAGTTCTTC. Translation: CASTRGGGAYNEQFF.

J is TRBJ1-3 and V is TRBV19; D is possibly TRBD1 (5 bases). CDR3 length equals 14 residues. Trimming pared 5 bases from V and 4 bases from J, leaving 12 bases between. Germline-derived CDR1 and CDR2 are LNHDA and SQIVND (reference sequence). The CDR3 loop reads CASSPRGSGNTIYF. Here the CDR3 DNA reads TGTGCCAGTAGTCCCCGGGGGTCGGGAAACACCATATATTTT.

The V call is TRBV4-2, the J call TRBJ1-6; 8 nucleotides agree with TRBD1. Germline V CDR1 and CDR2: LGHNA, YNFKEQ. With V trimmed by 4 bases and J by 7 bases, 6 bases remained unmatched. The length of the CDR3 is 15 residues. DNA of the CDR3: TGTGCCAGCAGCCCCGCGGACAGGGAGAATTCACCCCTCCACTTT. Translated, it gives CASSPADRENSPLHF.

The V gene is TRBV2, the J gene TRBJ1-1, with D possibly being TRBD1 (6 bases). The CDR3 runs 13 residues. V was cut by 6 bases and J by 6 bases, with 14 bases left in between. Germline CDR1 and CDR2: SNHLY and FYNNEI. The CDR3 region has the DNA TGTGCCAGCAGCGTAACAGGGATTTCTGAAGCTTTCTTT. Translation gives CASSVTGISEAFF.

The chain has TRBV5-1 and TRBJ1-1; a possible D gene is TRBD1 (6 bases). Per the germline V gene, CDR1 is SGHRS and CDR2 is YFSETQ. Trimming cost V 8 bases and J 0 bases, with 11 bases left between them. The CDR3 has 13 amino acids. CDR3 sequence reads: CASNRELNTEAFF. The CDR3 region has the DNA TGCGCCAGTAACAGGGAATTGAACACTGAAGCTTTCTTT.